These T cell receptor beta chains were read from a single sample in a study of blood T cell repertoires in COVID-19. Measured with immunoSEQ multiplex PCR; TCRdb has only the in-frame clones, and not every one. Of about 250,000 clones listed, about 89% were seen once; the top ten hold under 2%. The sequenced sample was peripheral blood. Receptors were obtained from a woman in her fifties or sixties who had recovered from COVID-19. Each CDR3 is given with its conserved first and last residue. D genes are given only for firm matches. Only some rows state a clone size, as once, few, many or a class for expanded clones.

TRBJ1-1	TRBV7-3	.	few	13	TGTGCCAGCAGCCTGACATTTGACACTGAAGCTTTCTTT	CASSLTFDTEAFF
TRBJ2-1	TRBV28	TRBD2	.	15	TGTGCCAGCAGTCAACCGGGGGGGCCCGGGGGTGAGCAGTTCTTC	CASSQPGGPGGEQFF
TRBJ1-1	TRBV2	.	.	12	TGTGCCAGCACTACAGGGAACACTGAAGCTTTCTTT	CASTTGNTEAFF
TRBJ1-6	TRBV6-5	TRBD1	.	13	TGTGCCAGTAACCGGGACAGGGGGTCACCCCTCCACTTT	CASNRDRGSPLHF
TRBJ2-5	TRBV9	.	.	16	TGTGCCAGCAGCCCCCGAGGTAGGGAAGGGAGGGAGACCCAGTACTTC	CASSPRGREGRETQYF
TRBJ2-7	TRBV18	TRBD1	.	16	TGTGCCAGCTCACAAGGGGACAGGGGCCCCTCCTACGAGCAGTACTTC	CASSQGDRGPSYEQYF
TRBJ1-5	TRBV2	.	.	12	TGTGCCAGCCAGGGGTCCCACAAGCCCCAGCATTTT	CASQGSHKPQHF
TRBJ1-2	TRBV4-2	TRBD1	few	18	TGTGCCAGCAGCCAGCCCCGGGACAGGGTAGACCGTAATCATGGCTACACCTTC	CASSQPRDRVDRNHGYTF
TRBJ1-1	TRBV28	.	.	12	TGTGCCAGCAGACAGGGAAACACTGAAGCTTTCTTT	CASRQGNTEAFF
TRBJ1-2	TRBV14	TRBD1	.	17	TGTGCCAGCAGCCAAGATTTTAATAACAGGGGCTCCTATGGCTACACCTTC	CASSQDFNNRGSYGYTF
TRBJ2-3	TRBV10-1	.	.	13	TGCGCCGCCCGACTTGGGGCCACAGATACGCAGTATTTT	CAARLGATDTQYF
TRBJ1-3	TRBV15	.	.	15	TGTGCCACCAGCAGAGCAACAGTCTCTGGAAACACCATATATTTT	CATSRATVSGNTIYF
TRBJ2-5	TRBV4-3	TRBD2	.	16	TGCGCCAGCAGCCATGGACTAGCGGGGGGGCGTGAGACCCAGTACTTC	CASSHGLAGGRETQYF
TRBJ2-3	TRBV9	TRBD2	.	14	TGTGCCAGCAGCGTCCGGGACTACATCAATACGCAGTATTTT	CASSVRDYINTQYF
TRBJ2-2	TRBV6-2/TRBV6-3	TRBD2	.	15	TGTGCCAGCAGTCAAGGACTGGGGGGGACCGGGGAGCTGTTTTTT	CASSQGLGGTGELFF
TRBJ1-5	TRBV27	TRBD1	.	14	TGTGCCAGCATACAGGGGGGAAGCAATCAGCCCCAGCATTTT	CASIQGGSNQPQHF
TRBJ2-1	TRBV7-2	.	.	15	TGTGCCAGCAGCTTACAGGGGATACGCTACAATGAGCAGTTCTTC	CASSLQGIRYNEQFF
TRBJ1-1	TRBV6-5	.	.	15	TGTGCCAGCAGTTACTCGTACACAGGGAGCACTGAAGCTTTCTTT	CASSYSYTGSTEAFF
TRBJ2-7	TRBV7-8	.	.	14	TGTGCCAGCAGCTGGGGACACCTCTCCTACGAGCAGTACTTC	CASSWGHLSYEQYF
TRBJ1-6	TRBV5-1	.	.	15	TGCGCCACTGCCCTACAGGGCACCTATAATTCACCCCTCCACTTT	CATALQGTYNSPLHF
TRBJ1-1	TRBV28	TRBD1	.	14	TGTGCCATCACCGGGACAGGGAGAATTACGGGGACTTTCTTT	CAITGTGRITGTFF
TRBJ1-2	TRBV20-1	TRBD1	once	16	TGCAGTGCTAGTGCCTGGGGACAGGGGCAAAGGGGTGGCTACACCTTC	CSASAWGQGQRGGYTF
TRBJ1-1	TRBV27	TRBD1	.	14	TGTGCCAGCAGTTTCCAGGGGGCGGGCACTGAAGCTTTCTTT	CASSFQGAGTEAFF
TRBJ1-1	TRBV4-1	TRBD1	.	15	TGCGCCAGCAGCCAATCGCTAATAAGACAGGGTAAAGCTTTCTTT	CASSQSLIRQGKAFF
TRBJ2-5	TRBV5-1	.	.	15	TGCGCCAGCAGCTTGATGCAGGGCCCCCAAGAGACCCAGTACTTC	CASSLMQGPQETQYF
TRBJ2-7	TRBV14	.	once	14	TGTGCCAGCAGCTCATTTGGGACAATGATTGGGCAGTACTTC	CASSSFGTMIGQYF
TRBJ2-3	TRBV7-2	.	.	16	TGTGCCAGCAGCTTAACTGGACAGTTGTTCACAGATACGCAGTATTTT	CASSLTGQLFTDTQYF
TRBJ2-5	TRBV10-3	TRBD1	.	14	TGTGCCATCAGTTTAGACAGGGTACGAGAGACCCAGTACTTC	CAISLDRVRETQYF
TRBJ1-2	TRBV2	.	.	12	TGTGCCAGCAATCAGGGTAACTATGGCTACACCTTC	CASNQGNYGYTF
TRBJ2-7	TRBV29-1	.	.	11	TGCAGCGTGGGGGGGCTACGGGAGCAGTACTTC	CSVGGLREQYF
TRBJ2-1	TRBV19	TRBD1	once	14	TGTGCCAGTAGCCCGGGACAGGGATACTATGAGCAGTTCTTC	CASSPGQGYYEQFF
TRBJ1-1	TRBV18	.	.	15	TGTGCCAGCTCACCACCTCAGGGCTTGAACACTGAAGCTTTCTTT	CASSPPQGLNTEAFF
TRBJ2-2	TRBV5-1	TRBD2	.	20	TGCGCCAGCAGCTCCCCGGGACTAGCAAGTATCCCCGTGGTTTACGGGGAGCTGTTTTTT	CASSSPGLASIPVVYGELFF
TRBJ1-1	TRBV9	.	.	15	TGTGCCAGCAGCGTAGGTGAGCTAGATGACACTGAAGCTTTCTTT	CASSVGELDDTEAFF
TRBJ1-2	TRBV3-1/TRBV3-2	TRBD1	.	13	TGTGCCAGCAGCCTGGGGGACAGGGCTCGCTACACCTTC	CASSLGDRARYTF